Following are 26 T cell receptor beta chains from one sample sequenced in a study of blood T cell repertoires in COVID-19. Assay used: immunoSEQ multiplex PCR; TCRdb lists only in-frame clones, some missing. This table holds hundreds of thousands of clones, about 94% found once. Sequenced material: peripheral blood. These receptors all stem from a man aged 55 to 69 with COVID-19, enrolled during active disease.

The CDR3 here is CASMSPGETQYF. In DNA form, the CDR3 reads TGTGCCAGTATGTCCCCGGGTGAGACCCAGTACTTC. The V gene is TRBV19, the J gene TRBJ2-5; no clear D gene. Trimming shortened V by 7 bases and J by 5 bases, and 11 bases separated the two germline ends. There are 12 residues in the CDR3. CDR1 is LNHDA, CDR2 SQIVND, per germline (reference sequence).

The chain carries TRBV5-1 and TRBJ2-5; 7 bases line up with TRBD2. The ends lost 4 bases at V and 1 base at J; junction bases unmatched: 7. Germline CDR1 reads SGHRS; CDR2 reads YFSETQ. The CDR3 has 15 amino acids. The CDR3 DNA is TGCGCCAGCAGCACTGGGACTACTATCCAAGAGACCCAGTACTTC. Translation gives CASSTGTTIQETQYF.

The chain combines TRBV27 with TRBJ1-1, with a weak D call TRBD1 (5 bases). Trimming took off 10 bases at V and 2 bases at J, with 11 bases between the two ends. The CDR3 length is 12 residues. Germline V gives CDR1 MNHEY, CDR2 SMNVEV (reference sequence). The CDR3 nucleotides read TGTGCCACAATGACAGTTAACACTGAAGCTTTCTTT. It translates to CATMTVNTEAFF.

This chain links TRBV10-2 with TRBJ1-3; the D gene is possibly TRBD1 (6 bases). The CDR3 spans 14 residues. The germline CDR1 and CDR2 sequences are WSHSY and SAAADI. Trimming took 6 bases from V and 0 from J, leaving 9 bases between them. CDR3 sequence: CASRQGHSGNTIYF. The CDR3 nucleotides are TGCGCCAGCAGACAGGGACACTCTGGAAACACCATATATTTT.

J is TRBJ1-6 and V is TRBV11-2, with D possibly matching TRBD1 (5 bases). Per the germline V gene, CDR1 is SGHAT and CDR2 is FQNNGV. Trimming took off 5 bases at V and 11 bases at J, with 13 bases between the two ends. This CDR3 region has 13 residues. The CDR3 sequence is CASSPGANPPLHF. The CDR3 DNA reads TGTGCCAGCAGCCCTGGGGCGAATCCACCCCTCCACTTT.

The J gene is TRBJ2-7, the V gene TRBV9; TRBD1 matches 7 bases. CDR1 is SGDLS and CDR2 is YYNGEE in the germline V gene. The CDR3 runs to 14 residues. The ends lost 6 bases at V and 0 bases at J; junction bases unmatched: 6. The CDR3 protein is CASTPGDSSYEQYF. The CDR3 DNA sequence: TGTGCCAGCACCCCCGGGGACAGCTCCTACGAGCAGTACTTC.

In this sample, this clone turned up a few times. The chain recombines TRBV4-1 with TRBJ2-7; 9 positions agree with TRBD1. This CDR3 comprises 14 residues. V was clipped by 5 bases and J by 2 bases; unmatched bases: 4. Germline values: CDR1 MGHRA, CDR2 YSYEKL. This CDR3 reads CASSYRDRAYEQYF. As DNA, the CDR3 is TGCGCCAGCAGCTATAGGGACAGGGCCTACGAGCAGTACTTC.

The chain carries TRBV24-1 and TRBJ2-2, with 7 bases aligning to TRBD1. The CDR3 spans 15 residues. The germline V gene encodes CDR1 KGHDR and CDR2 SFDVKD. The J segment lost 7 bases and the V segment lost 2 bases, leaving 6 bases of the junction unmatched. The CDR3 nucleotides are TGTGCCACCAGTGATTCGACAGGGTTGAGCGGGGAGCTGTTTTTT. Encoded protein: CATSDSTGLSGELFF.

The rearrangement links TRBV6-5 to TRBJ1-4, with 9 bases aligning to TRBD1. The trim removed 6 bases at V and 4 bases at J, leaving 6 bases unmatched. The germline V gene has CDR1 MNHEY and CDR2 SVGAGI. CDR3 length: 15 residues. In DNA form, the CDR3 reads TGTGCCAGCAGAGACGGACAGGGGATTAATGAAAAACTGTTTTTT. It is translated as CASRDGQGINEKLFF.

The chain links TRBV9 to TRBJ2-5; D is unclear. V lost 3 bases, J lost 5 bases, and 11 bases lay in between. Germline CDR1 reads SGDLS; CDR2 reads YYNGEE. The CDR3 has 13 amino acids. CDR3 DNA sequence: TGTGCCAGCAGCGCCGATCTTGGCGAGACCCAGTACTTC. Amino acid sequence: CASSADLGETQYF.

The chain combines TRBV7-9 with TRBJ2-5; TRBD2 aligns across 8 bases. This CDR3 is built from 19 residues. Germline loops: CDR1 SEHNR, CDR2 FQNEAQ (reference sequence). The trim removed 2 bases at V and 4 bases at J, leaving 18 bases unmatched. The CDR3 DNA reads as TGTGCCAGCAGCTTAAGTTTACAGCGGGAGAAGGGCGGGAGAGAGACCCAGTACTTC. As protein: CASSLSLQREKGGRETQYF.

V is TRBV6-5 and J is TRBJ1-1; the D gene is possibly TRBD1 (5 bases). CDR3 size: 15 residues. Trimming pared 1 base from V and 5 bases from J, leaving 14 bases between. Per germline, CDR1 MNHEY and CDR2 SVGAGI. The CDR3 sequence is CASSYWPGGETEAFF. CDR3 coding DNA: TGTGCCAGCAGTTACTGGCCTGGGGGGGAGACTGAAGCTTTCTTT.

CDR3 sequence: CASSPTSGGGYEQYF. The CDR3 coding sequence is TGTGCCAGCTCACCTACCTCAGGGGGCGGTTACGAGCAGTACTTC. The chain recombines TRBV18 with TRBJ2-7; 8 bases are shared with TRBD1. Germline assignment: CDR1 KGHSH and CDR2 LQKENI. This CDR3 comprises 15 residues. Trimming cost V 3 bases and J 4 bases; bases outside gene matches: 8.

CDR3 residues: CASSQSAGPLHRNTGELFF. CDR3 coding DNA: TGCGCCAGCAGTCAATCCGCAGGGCCCCTCCATCGAAACACCGGGGAGCTGTTTTTT. The V gene is TRBV23-1, the J gene TRBJ2-2, with D perhaps matching TRBD1 (5 bases). TRBV23-1 carries the ORF label, with uncertain function. V dropped 0 bases and J dropped 2 bases, with 19 bases sitting between them. This CDR3 contains 19 residues.

The chain is built from TRBV5-1 and TRBJ2-1, with D possibly being TRBD1 (5 bases). Germline lookup yields CDR1 SGHRS and CDR2 YFSETQ. Trimming pared 4 bases from V and 4 bases from J, leaving 9 bases between. The CDR3 has 13 residues. The CDR3: CASSPDSYNEQFF. CDR3 nucleotide sequence: TGCGCCAGCAGCCCCGACAGTTACAATGAGCAGTTCTTC.

The chain has TRBV19 and TRBJ1-4; 7 bases match TRBD1. Losses at the gene ends were 5 bases for V and 6 bases for J; bases not matched to a gene: 3. Germline CDR1 and CDR2: LNHDA and SQIVND (reference sequence). The CDR3 is 13 residues long. The CDR3 reads CASSADRDEKLFF. The CDR3 DNA is TGTGCCAGTAGTGCAGACAGGGATGAAAAACTGTTTTTT.

The genes are TRBV7-6 and TRBJ1-1; D ambiguous. From germline, CDR1 is SGHVS and CDR2 FNYEAQ. The V end was cut by 2 bases, the J end by 4 bases, with 14 bases between. The CDR3 runs 15 residues. CDR3 protein: CASSLITGMGTEAFF. The CDR3 DNA sequence: TGTGCCAGCAGCTTAATCACGGGGATGGGCACTGAAGCTTTCTTT.

The chain is built from TRBV5-1 and TRBJ1-2, with D uncertain. The CDR3 is made up of 13 amino acids. The germline V gene has CDR1 SGHRS and CDR2 YFSETQ. V was trimmed by 1 base and J by 8 bases, leaving 12 bases between them. The CDR3 DNA reads as TGCGCCAGCAGCTTGTTTTCTGATGGCGGCTACACCTTC. Translation gives CASSLFSDGGYTF.

The rearrangement uses TRBV19 and TRBJ2-5; tentatively, D is TRBD1 (6 bases). The V end lost 6 bases, the J end lost 2 bases, and 19 bases lay between the germline ends. Germline CDR1 and CDR2: LNHDA and SQIVND (reference sequence). This CDR3 is 16 amino acids long. CDR3 in amino acids: CASSDLLGQIQETQYF. DNA of the CDR3: TGTGCCAGTAGCGACCTCCTCGGACAGATTCAAGAGACCCAGTACTTC.

The rearrangement joins TRBV7-2 to TRBJ2-7; tentative D call: TRBD2 (6 bases). The germline CDR1 and CDR2 sequences are SGHTA and FQGNSA. CDR3 length equals 14 residues. V was trimmed by 2 bases and J by 5 bases, leaving 13 bases between them. Here the CDR3 DNA reads TGTGCCAGCAGCTTACCATCCGGGAGTAACGAGCAGTACTTC. This sequence encodes CASSLPSGSNEQYF.

In nucleotides, the CDR3 is TGTGCCAGCAGCGACGGGCGGGGGGGCTACAATGAGCAGTTCTTC. Its translation: CASSDGRGGYNEQFF. The V gene is TRBV2, the J gene TRBJ2-1; 9 nucleotides line up with TRBD2. With 6 bases clipped from V and 3 bases from J, the junction kept 6 bases outside the gene matches. Germline V gene data show CDR1 as SNHLY and CDR2 as FYNNEI. CDR3 length: 15 residues.

V gene TRBV12-3 or TRBV12-4 combines with J gene TRBJ1-2, with 7 bases that match TRBD1. Unmatched junction bases numbered 4, after V lost 5 bases and J lost 4 bases. The CDR3 spans 13 residues. CDR3 DNA sequence: TGTGCCAGCAGTACAGGGGCCTTCTATGGCTACACCTTC. Its protein product is CASSTGAFYGYTF.

The genes are TRBV20-1 and TRBJ2-1; D remains ambiguous. CDR1 DFQATT and CDR2 SNEGSKA come from the germline V gene (reference sequence). V was pared by 6 bases and J by 6 bases, with 6 bases between. There are 10 residues in the CDR3. CDR3 loop: CSASRNEQFF. DNA for the CDR3: TGCAGTGCCTCCCGCAATGAGCAGTTCTTC.

The CDR3 DNA reads TGTGCCACCAGCAGAGATAAAGGTTCGGCAGGGGGTGAAGCTTTCTTT. It encodes CATSRDKGSAGGEAFF. The J gene is TRBJ1-1, the V gene TRBV15; 7 nucleotides align to TRBD1. Germline CDR1 reads LNHNV; CDR2 reads YYDKDF (reference sequence). The CDR3 covers 16 residues. Trimming removed 0 bases from V and 7 bases from J; junction bases left unmatched: 11.

The rearrangement joins TRBV7-2 to TRBJ1-2; 10 bases fit TRBD1. V lost 3 bases to trimming and J lost 5 bases; unmatched junction nucleotides: 3. This CDR3 has 14 residues. Germline CDR1 is SGHTA and CDR2 is FQGNSA. The CDR3 region has the DNA TGTGCCAGCAGCTTCGGACAGGGGGAATATGGCTACACCTTC. As protein: CASSFGQGEYGYTF.

This clone appeared a single time. The CDR3 region is CASSSEASQGTYEQYF. The DNA of the CDR3 is TGTGCCAGCAGCTCCGAGGCCAGTCAGGGTACCTACGAGCAGTACTTC. V and J are TRBV7-8 and TRBJ2-7, with TRBD1 as a possible D gene (5 bases). V lost 4 bases and J 2 bases, leaving 18 bases between the germline ends. This CDR3 is built from 16 residues. Germline V lookup: CDR1 SGHVS, CDR2 FQNEAQ.